This paragraph covers one T cell receptor beta chain sequence. Its antigen is currently not known. Base qualities are not recorded, but no much larger clone differs from it by a single base. The data are from a study of blood T cell repertoires in COVID-19 (TCRdb year 2020). At the level of the whole study: Samples covering the acute and convalescent phases of COVID-19 were provided by collaborators in the United States, Italy and Spain. The material from the prospective study consisted of cDNA or gDNA derived from T cells, B-cell-depleted T cells, or PBMCs. Subjects who had been exposed to COVID-19, were actively infected with it, or had recovered from it provided the deeply sampled blood TCRbeta repertoires that made up the dataset. The repertoires were made available in a free public database intended to serve as a resource for research on the immune response to SARS-CoV-2. The samples were drawn from the first 160 participants of the ongoing ImmuneRACE study and from roughly 1,300 subjects provided by 6 global collaborators. The sample metadata nearly always contained a de-identified subject ID, COVID-19 status, age in years and sex. HLA class I and class II types, where available, came from metadata supplied by the sample provider rather than from assay-based typing. Overall results and qualifications from the work: The quantity of clinical and demographic metadata differed by source and by participant and was supplied without curation.

As encoded in the germline V gene, CDR1 is SNHLY while CDR2 is FYNNEI. The CDR3 covers 10 residues, taking in both the cysteine and the phenylalanine. The read is trimmed to its CDR3 DNA, 30 bases read in frame from base 1. The trim is 4 bases for V and 11 bases for J, with a gap of 8 bases between the germline ends. Participants in the prospective study were enrolled through a virtual design, were aged roughly 18 to 100 years, and lived in 24 United States geographic areas. To assign participants to cohorts, the prospective study relied on clinical history that participants themselves reported in a screening survey and a study questionnaire. Recovered participants in ImmuneRACE Cohort 3 were defined as having two consecutive negative NP/OP PCR tests, clearance from a healthcare professional, or resolution of symptoms. In the prospective study, whole blood, serum and a nasopharyngeal or oropharyngeal swab were collected from each participant by mobile phlebotomists. Prospective study participants could optionally give additional blood draws and questionnaires over an approximately two-month period. Prospective study blood samples were shipped either frozen or at room temperature before DNA extraction.

The immunoSEQ Assay, a bias-controlled multiplex PCR, was used to amplify TCRbeta CDR3 regions from genomic DNA. The paper's processing steps were these. Nucleated cell counts per sample were estimated from amplification of reference gene primers within the assay. Sequence reads were collapsed and filtered to measure the absolute abundance of every unique TCRbeta CDR3 rearrangement. For each sample, productive Simpson clonality was calculated by taking the square root of Simpson's diversity index across productive rearrangements. In its TCRdb copy, this immuneACCESS table keeps in-frame sequences only and misses some clones. Where compared with another copy, unresolved V genes explain less than half of these, and the others have no known cause. That table supplies the V and J calls and clone size; D and trimming were determined from the DNA. For this sample there are about 220,000 clones; 84% appear just once. The top ten hold around 6.5% of the sample.

The rearranged segments are TRBV2 and TRBJ1-1; the D gene is unclear. Sequenced sample: PBMCs or T cells enriched from blood (not recorded which). The sequence derives from a woman aged 40 to 50 who had recovered from COVID-19. Here is the DNA: TGTGCCAGCAGTGGAGACGGGGCTTTCTTT. This translates into CASSGDGAFF. The reference TRBV2 and TRBJ1-1 proteins fill in what lies around the CDR3, so the full variable domain reads EPEVTQTPSHQVTQMGQEVILRCVPISNHLYFYWYRQILGQKVEFLVSFYNNEISEKSEIFDDQFSVERPDGSNFTLKIRSTKLEDSAMYFCASSGDGAFFGQGTRLTVV.